The source of this T cell receptor beta chain is a study of CD8+CD57+ T cells in acquired aplastic anemia. Study-wide points: Patients and controls had in common approximately 30 CD8+ CDR3 sequences.

V gave up 2 bases and J gave up 0 bases, with 8 bases separating them. There are 16 residues in the CDR3. This clonotype occurred a few times. What it binds is unknown. TCR beta VDJ and CDR3 profiles were obtained from a genomic DNA template. A single record per CDR3 protein comes from TCRdb applying MiXCR to the reads. Found here are around 430,000 distinct CDR3 sequences, about a third of them singletons; the top ten hold 0.7% to 1%. Patients picked for sequencing had shown CD8+CD57+ cell expansion detected by flow cytometry. Input material: sorted CD4+, CD8+, or CD8+CD57+ T cells (not recorded which) from PBMCs. This chain connects TRBV12-3 or TRBV12-4 to TRBJ2-6; tentative D call: TRBD1 (5 bases). The sequence derives from a human donor with aplastic anemia. CDR3 protein: CASSLNRPSGANVLTF. In DNA, the CDR3 is TGTGCCAGCAGTTTAAACAGGCCCTCTGGGGCCAACGTCCTGACTTTC.